Below are 13 T cell receptor beta chains sequenced from a single sample in a study of T cells in Graves' hyperthyroidism and ophthalmopathy. TCR beta CDR3 sequences were amplified from RNA transcripts. The HTBI set primed first-round TCR CDR3 RT-PCR. Each CDR3 protein gets one entry after TCRdb re-called the multiplex PCR reads with MiXCR. The repertoire consists of some 600,000 distinct CDR3 sequences, with approximately 15% occurring once and the leading ten covering 5.5% to 7.5%. Sequenced: blood. All receptors derive from a woman aged 25 to 39 with Graves' hyperthyroidism that later progressed to Graves' ophthalmopathy.

This clonotype was observed at least ten times. V is TRBV30 and J is TRBJ2-3; 8 nucleotides align to TRBD2. V was pared by 3 bases and J by 6 bases, with 11 bases of the junction left unmatched. The CDR3 runs 15 residues. Germline V gene sequence: CDR1 GTSNPN, CDR2 SVGIG (reference sequence). The chain's CDR3 is CAWSGGVANGDTQYF. Here the CDR3 DNA reads TGTGCCTGGAGCGGGGGGGTAGCGAATGGTGATACGCAGTATTTT.

This clonotype was seen many times. The V gene is TRBV19, the J gene TRBJ2-2; 11 bases map to TRBD2. Germline-derived CDR1 and CDR2 are LNHDA and SQIVND (reference sequence). The CDR3 has 16 amino acids. V lost 6 bases and J lost 2; bases outside the gene matches: 5. The CDR3 region has the DNA TGTGCCAGTAGACCGGGACTAGCGGTAAACACCGGGGAGCTGTTTTTT. Residues: CASRPGLAVNTGELFF.

About this clonotype: This may come from a read error, since a much larger clone is one base off. This sequence joins TRBV19 and TRBJ1-1; TRBD1 agrees at 10 bases. The CDR3 contains 16 residues. Germline V gene data show CDR1 as LNHDA and CDR2 as SQIVND (reference sequence). CDR3 loop: CAISMETGGPITEAFF. The CDR3 DNA reads TGTGCCATTAGTATGGAGACAGGGGGCCCTATCACTGAAGCTTTCTTT.

This clonotype was observed at least ten times. The genes are TRBV11-3 and TRBJ2-1; TRBD2 agrees at 9 bases. V shed 1 base and J 10 bases; nucleotides not matched to a gene: 11. The CDR3 spans 16 residues. Germline CDR1 is SGHNT and CDR2 is YENEEA. Written as DNA, the CDR3 is TGTGCCAGCAGCTTAGGTCTAAGCGGGAGGACGGCCGAGCAGTTCTTC. This codes for CASSLGLSGRTAEQFF.

This clonotype turned up a few times. The chain combines TRBV6-2 or TRBV6-3 with TRBJ2-7; 7 bases are a match to TRBD2. The CDR3 has 14 residues. The V gene end was trimmed by 7 bases and the J gene end by 2 bases; junction bases not matched to a gene: 8. Germline CDR1 reads MNHEY; CDR2 reads SVGEGT. CDR3 sequence: CASTPSGATYEQYF. DNA for the CDR3: TGTGCCAGCACCCCGAGCGGGGCCACCTACGAGCAGTACTTC.

In its sample, this clonotype was seen many times. The chain links TRBV18 to TRBJ1-6, with a possible D match to TRBD1 (5 bases). This CDR3 contains 16 residues. Germline lookup yields CDR1 KGHSH and CDR2 LQKENI. V lost 2 bases and J lost 4, with 12 bases in between. The CDR3 is CASSPKGKGYNSPLHF. The CDR3 nucleotides are TGTGCCAGCTCACCAAAGGGGAAGGGTTATAATTCACCCCTCCACTTT.

This clonotype was seen a few times. The chain links TRBV12-3 or TRBV12-4 to TRBJ2-1; perhaps D is TRBD1 or TRBD2 (6 bases each). This CDR3 region has 18 residues. Trimming removed 3 bases at V and 1 base at J, with 19 bases between. CDR3 nucleotides: TGTGCCAGCAGTTTTGAAGTTTGGGGGCGGGAATCCTACAATGAGCAGTTCTTC. Protein product: CASSFEVWGRESYNEQFF.

This chain links TRBV5-1 with TRBJ1-4; D ambiguous. Germline CDR1 and CDR2: SGHRS and YFSETQ. Deletions cut 1 base from V and 8 bases from J, with 15 bases between. The CDR3 length is 15 residues. The CDR3 sequence is CASSLSSPLREKLFF. For the CDR3, the DNA is TGCGCCAGCAGCTTGTCCAGCCCCCTGAGGGAAAAACTGTTTTTT. The full variable domain, in which reference TRBV5-1 and TRBJ1-4 provide the parts outside the CDR3, is KAGVTQTPRYLIKTRGQQVTLSCSPISGHRSVSWYQQTPGQGLQFLFEYFSETQRNKGNFPGRFSGRQFSNSRSEMNVSTLELGDSALYLCASSLSSPLREKLFFGSGTQLSVL.

The table lists this clonotype with many counts. The V gene is TRBV3-1, the J gene TRBJ1-1, with 9 bases identical to TRBD1. Germline V CDR1 and CDR2: LGHDT, YNNKEL (reference sequence). V lost 1 base and J lost 7; bases outside the gene matches: 1. The CDR3 has 13 residues. As DNA, the CDR3 is TGTGCCAGCAGCCAAGGGGACAGGGTTGAAGCTTTCTTT. Translating gives CASSQGDRVEAFF.

This clonotype was seen at least ten times. This chain links TRBV19 with TRBJ1-1; the D gene is possibly TRBD1 (6 bases). V lost 8 bases and J 0 bases, leaving 19 bases between the germline ends. The CDR3 length is 16 residues. CDR1 and CDR2 (germline): LNHDA, SQIVND (reference sequence). CDR3 DNA: TGTGCCAGTGTGACCGGACAGTTACTCATGAACACTGAAGCTTTCTTT. Its translation is CASVTGQLLMNTEAFF.

The chain is built from TRBV10-1 and TRBJ2-3; TRBD2 matches 9 bases. The J segment lost 3 bases and the V segment lost 7 bases, leaving 8 bases of the junction unmatched. Germline CDR1 is WNHNN and CDR2 is SYGVQD (reference sequence). The CDR3 extends over 15 amino acids. CDR3 loop: CASILSGRNTDTQYF. The CDR3 coding sequence is TGCGCCAGCATTCTCAGCGGGAGGAATACAGATACGCAGTATTTT.

There are many counts of this clonotype. The chain couples TRBV28 to TRBJ1-4; the D is unclear. Germline values: CDR1 MDHEN, CDR2 SYDVKM. This CDR3 contains 13 residues. The V end lost 8 bases, the J end lost 0 bases, and 7 bases lay between the germline ends. The CDR3 DNA reads TGTGCCAGCCGGCCCACAACTAATGAAAAACTGTTTTTT. Amino acids: CASRPTTNEKLFF.

This clonotype was detected many times. This rearrangement joins TRBV19 to TRBJ2-1; no reliable D call. The germline V gene has CDR1 LNHDA and CDR2 SQIVND (reference sequence). The CDR3 is made up of 16 amino acids. V was cut by 0 bases and J by 0 bases, with 9 bases left in between. CDR3 amino acids: CASSIEVADSYNEQFF. The CDR3 DNA follows: TGTGCCAGTAGTATAGAGGTCGCGGACTCCTACAATGAGCAGTTCTTC. The complete variable domain, with remaining parts taken from reference TRBV19 and TRBJ2-1, reads DGGITQSPKYLFRKEGQNVTLSCEQNLNHDAMYWYRQDPGQGLRLIYYSQIVNDFQKGDIAEGYSVSREKKESFPLTVTSAQKNPTAFYLCASSIEVADSYNEQFFGPGTRLTVL.